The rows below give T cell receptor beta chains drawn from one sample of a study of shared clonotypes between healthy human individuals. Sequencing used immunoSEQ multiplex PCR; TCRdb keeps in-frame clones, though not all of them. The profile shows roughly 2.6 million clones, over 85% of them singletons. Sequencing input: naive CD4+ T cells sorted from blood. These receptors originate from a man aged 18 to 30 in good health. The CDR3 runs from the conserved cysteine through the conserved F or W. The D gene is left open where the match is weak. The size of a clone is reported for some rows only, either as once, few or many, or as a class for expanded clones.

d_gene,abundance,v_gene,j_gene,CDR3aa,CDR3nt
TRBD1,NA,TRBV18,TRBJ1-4,CASSPLGQGTNEKLFF,TGTGCCAGCTCACCGCTGGGACAGGGGACTAATGAAAAACTGTTTTTT
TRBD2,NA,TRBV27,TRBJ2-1,CASSLEGGPYNEQFF,TGTGCCAGCAGTTTAGAGGGAGGGCCCTACAATGAGCAGTTCTTC
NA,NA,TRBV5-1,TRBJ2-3,CASSPGQTDTQYF,TGCGCCAGCAGCCCCGGGCAAACAGATACGCAGTATTTT
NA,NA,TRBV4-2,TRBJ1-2,CASSQEVRDYGYTF,TGTGCCAGCAGCCAAGAAGTCAGGGACTATGGCTACACCTTC
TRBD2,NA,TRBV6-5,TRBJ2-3,CASNLAGGGRDTQYF,TGTGCCAGCAATCTAGCGGGAGGGGGCCGGGATACGCAGTATTTT
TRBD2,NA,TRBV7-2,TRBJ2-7,CASSYSGGSYEQYF,TGTGCCAGCAGCTATAGCGGGGGCTCCTACGAGCAGTACTTC
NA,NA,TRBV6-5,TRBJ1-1,CASRQGSTTEAFF,TGTGCCAGCAGACAAGGAAGTACCACTGAAGCTTTCTTT
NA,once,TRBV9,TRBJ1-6,CASSGGDSYNSPLHF,TGTGCCAGCAGCGGTGGGGACTCCTATAATTCACCCCTCCACTTT
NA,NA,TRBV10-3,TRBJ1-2,CAIKGSSYGYTF,TGTGCCATCAAGGGATCTAGCTATGGCTACACCTTC
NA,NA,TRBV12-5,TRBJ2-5,CASGFGAQRDQETQYF,TGTGCTAGTGGTTTCGGGGCACAGAGGGATCAAGAGACCCAGTACTTC
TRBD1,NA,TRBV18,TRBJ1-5,CASSPQGAYQPQHF,TGTGCCAGCTCACCACAGGGGGCATATCAGCCCCAGCATTTT
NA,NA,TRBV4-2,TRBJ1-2,CASSQERDGYYGYTF,TGTGCCAGCAGCCAAGAAAGGGATGGGTACTATGGCTACACCTTC
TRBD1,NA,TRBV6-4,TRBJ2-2,CASSRTGANTGELFF,TGTGCCAGCAGTAGGACAGGGGCGAACACCGGGGAGCTGTTTTTT
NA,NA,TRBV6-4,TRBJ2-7,CASSDDSYEQYF,TGTGCCAGCAGTGATGACAGCTACGAGCAGTACTTC
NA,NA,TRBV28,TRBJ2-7,CASSLVQGEQYF,TGTGCCAGCAGTTTGGTTCAGGGTGAGCAGTACTTC
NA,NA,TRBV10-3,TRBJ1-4,CAITGWGYEKLFF,TGTGCCATAACGGGCTGGGGATATGAAAAACTGTTTTTT
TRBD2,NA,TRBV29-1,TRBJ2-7,CSVRMTSGVEYF,TGCAGCGTTAGAATGACTAGCGGGGTGGAGTACTTC
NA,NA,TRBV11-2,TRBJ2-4,CASSLSSGHNIQYF,TGTGCCAGCAGCTTATCGAGCGGGCACAACATTCAGTACTTC
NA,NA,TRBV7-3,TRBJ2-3,CASSLKSTDTQYF,TGTGCCAGCAGCTTAAAGAGCACAGATACGCAGTATTTT
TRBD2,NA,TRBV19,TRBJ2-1,CASSMRTSGLYNEQFF,TGTGCCAGTAGTATGAGGACTAGCGGACTCTACAATGAGCAGTTCTTC
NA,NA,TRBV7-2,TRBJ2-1,CASSLRLGVYNEQFF,TGTGCCAGCAGCTTACGGCTGGGGGTCTACAATGAGCAGTTCTTC
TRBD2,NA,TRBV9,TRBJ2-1,CASSALGLGEFF,TGTGCCAGCAGCGCCTTGGGACTAGGAGAGTTCTTC
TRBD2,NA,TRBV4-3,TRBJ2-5,CASSLTRTSGQETQYF,TGCGCCAGCAGTCTTACCCGGACTAGCGGCCAAGAGACCCAGTACTTC
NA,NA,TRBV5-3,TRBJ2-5,CARGGRQETQYF,TGTGCCAGGGGGGGTAGACAAGAGACCCAGTACTTC
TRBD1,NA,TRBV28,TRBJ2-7,CASSPTPTGGYEQYF,TGTGCCAGCAGTCCCACCCCAACAGGGGGCTACGAGCAGTACTTC
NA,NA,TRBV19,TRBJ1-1,CASKKRAGGGGAFF,TGTGCCAGTAAGAAGAGGGCGGGGGGCGGTGGAGCTTTCTTT
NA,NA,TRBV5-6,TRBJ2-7,CASSTRTAFYEQYF,TGTGCCAGCAGTACCCGGACAGCCTTCTACGAGCAGTACTTC
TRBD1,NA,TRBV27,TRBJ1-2,CASSRYRDSEYGYTF,TGTGCCAGCAGTCGGTACCGGGACAGTGAATATGGCTACACCTTC
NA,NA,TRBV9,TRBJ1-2,CASTPSGSYSYGYTF,TGTGCCAGCACACCTTCCGGAAGTTACAGCTATGGCTACACCTTC